What follows are 17 T cell receptor beta chains derived from one specimen sequenced in a study of cytomegalovirus exposure and HLA in healthy donors. The PCR employed 60 Vbeta primers together with 13 Jbeta primers. Here immunoSEQ multiplex PCR was the method, and the copy in TCRdb shows in-frame clones only, minus some. The data show around 190,000 clones, around 77% seen once. Sequencing input: PBMCs. The receptors originated from a woman in her thirties in good health and CMV-seronegative.

A note on this clone: An end of the junction does not agree with germline; a read error may underlie this. The chain uses TRBV7-9 and TRBJ1-2; no clear D. Germline CDR1 is SEHNR and CDR2 is FQNEAQ (reference sequence). The length of the CDR3 is 14 residues. CDR3 nucleotide sequence: TGTTCCAGCAGCTTAGATCGGGTCCCCTATCGCTACACCTTC. Translated: CSSSLDRVPYRYTF. The full variable domain, in which reference TRBV7-9 and TRBJ1-2 provide the parts outside the CDR3, is DTGVSQNPRHKITKRGQNVTFRCDPISEHNRLYWYRQTLGQGPEFLTYFQNEAQLEKSRLLSDRFSAERPKGSFSTLEIQRTEQGDSAMYLCSSSLDRVPYRYTFGSGTRLTVV.

This sequence joins TRBV6-5 and TRBJ2-7, with 7 positions matching TRBD2. Looked up from germline, CDR1 is MNHEY and CDR2 is SVGAGI. This CDR3 is built from 13 residues. V was pared by 6 bases and J by 1 base, with 3 bases of the junction left unmatched. The CDR3 spells CASSPGGSYEQYF. The CDR3, as DNA: TGTGCCAGCAGCCCCGGGGGGTCCTACGAGCAGTACTTC.

As concerns this clone: The same CDR3 can be traced to other DNA sequences in this sample. The chain couples TRBV5-1 to TRBJ1-1, with D tentatively TRBD1 (6 bases). Germline CDR1 and CDR2: SGHRS and YFSETQ. The V end was cut by 0 bases, the J end by 1 base, with 7 bases between. This CDR3 region has 14 residues. CDR3 region: CASSLDRANTEAFF. CDR3 DNA: TGCGCCAGCAGCTTGGACAGGGCGAACACTGAAGCTTTCTTT.

The V gene is TRBV4-2, the J gene TRBJ1-2; the D gene is possibly TRBD1 (6 bases). In germline, CDR1 is LGHNA, CDR2 YNFKEQ. The CDR3 consists of 14 residues. V shed 1 base and J shed 3 bases, with 9 bases lying between them. CDR3 amino acids: CASSQVQGDYGYTF. As DNA, the CDR3 is TGTGCCAGCAGCCAAGTACAGGGCGACTATGGCTACACCTTC.

The chain joins TRBV7-9 to TRBJ1-5; D remains ambiguous. The germline V and J ends were trimmed by 1 base and 4 bases, with 11 bases remaining between them. Germline assignment: CDR1 SEHNR and CDR2 FQNEAQ (reference sequence). The CDR3 is 15 amino acids. CDR3 in amino acids: CASSLGYAGNQPQHF. The DNA of the CDR3 is TGTGCCAGCAGCTTAGGTTACGCGGGGAATCAGCCCCAGCATTTT. The full variable domain, in which reference TRBV7-9 and TRBJ1-5 provide the parts outside the CDR3, is DTGVSQNPRHKITKRGQNVTFRCDPISEHNRLYWYRQTLGQGPEFLTYFQNEAQLEKSRLLSDRFSAERPKGSFSTLEIQRTEQGDSAMYLCASSLGYAGNQPQHFGDGTRLSIL.

The chain recombines TRBV7-8 with TRBJ2-7; 16 nucleotides match TRBD2. There are 19 residues in the CDR3. Germline assignment: CDR1 SGHVS and CDR2 FQNEAQ. After removal of 6 bases from V and 1 base from J, the junction contained 12 bases not matched to a gene. The CDR3 DNA is TGTGCCAGCAGACCGCCGGGACTAGCGGGAGGGCCACGATCCTACGAGCAGTACTTC. Encoded protein: CASRPPGLAGGPRSYEQYF.

This clone appeared a single time. The chain couples TRBV7-9 to TRBJ1-1; the D gene is possibly TRBD1 (5 bases). This CDR3 is built from 14 residues. V was trimmed by 3 bases and J by 5 bases, leaving 13 bases between them. Germline CDR1 SEHNR, CDR2 FQNEAQ (reference sequence). Here the CDR3 reads CASSFGLGETEAFF. CDR3 sequence (DNA): TGTGCCAGCAGCTTCGGGCTAGGGGAAACTGAAGCTTTCTTT.

This clone was observed a single time. The chain is built from TRBV27 and TRBJ2-1; possibly TRBD1 for D (5 bases). The CDR3 is 15 amino acids. The ends were cut back, 8 bases at V and 3 bases at J, with 17 bases in the middle. Germline-derived CDR1 and CDR2 are MNHEY and SMNVEV (reference sequence). The CDR3 loop reads CASGPLTGNYNEQFF. CDR3 DNA sequence: TGTGCCAGCGGCCCACTCACAGGAAACTACAATGAGCAGTTCTTC.

The J gene is TRBJ2-5, the V gene TRBV6-1; D call uncertain. The germline V gene has CDR1 MNHNS and CDR2 SASEGT. V lost 3 bases and J lost 1, with 9 bases in between. The CDR3 contains 14 residues. CDR3 DNA: TGTGCCAGCAGTGATCGGAGATCCCAAGAGACCCAGTACTTC. Protein product: CASSDRRSQETQYF.

The chain uses TRBV30 and TRBJ1-1, with D unresolved. This CDR3 has 14 amino acids. Germline CDR1 and CDR2: GTSNPN and SVGIG (reference sequence). V was cut by 3 bases and J by 6 bases, with 17 bases left in between. The CDR3 nucleotides read TGTGCCTGGAGGAGTGATCTGAAGAAACCTGAAGCTTTCTTT. This codes for CAWRSDLKKPEAFF.

This chain connects TRBV5-1 to TRBJ1-1, with 7 bases lining up with TRBD1. The CDR3 is 15 amino acids. Germline V lookup: CDR1 SGHRS, CDR2 YFSETQ. Trimming cost V 2 bases and J 2 bases; bases outside gene matches: 6. The CDR3 region is CASSLEGAVNTEAFF. CDR3 coding DNA: TGCGCCAGCAGCTTAGAGGGGGCGGTTAACACTGAAGCTTTCTTT.

The chain links TRBV5-4 to TRBJ2-3; TRBD1 aligns across 8 bases. CDR1 and CDR2 (germline): SGHNT, YYREEE (reference sequence). V lost 0 bases, J lost 6 bases, and 9 bases stayed unmatched. CDR3 length: 16 amino acids. For the CDR3, the DNA is TGTGCCAGCAGCTTGGCACCTGGACAGGGCGCGGATACGCAGTATTTT. Its protein is CASSLAPGQGADTQYF.

V is TRBV4-2 and J is TRBJ2-3, with a tentative D call TRBD2 (6 bases). The V end lost 0 bases, the J end lost 0 bases, and 16 bases lay between the germline ends. The CDR3 runs to 18 residues. Germline assignment: CDR1 LGHNA and CDR2 YNFKEQ. The CDR3 reads CASSQDFLVGTSTDTQYF. CDR3 bases: TGTGCCAGCAGCCAAGATTTTCTGGTAGGGACTAGCACAGATACGCAGTATTTT.

This clone was seen a handful of times. The chain joins TRBV7-8 to TRBJ1-2; 9 positions agree with TRBD1. V was pared by 5 bases and J by 3 bases, with 4 bases of the junction left unmatched. The CDR3 spans 14 residues. CDR1 and CDR2 (germline): SGHVS, FQNEAQ. The CDR3 region is CASSIRQGDYGYTF. CDR3 DNA: TGTGCCAGCAGCATTCGACAGGGGGACTATGGCTACACCTTC.

This rearrangement joins TRBV4-1 to TRBJ1-3; D might be TRBD1 (6 bases). CDR3 length: 18 residues. V was pared by 0 bases and J by 4 bases, with 19 bases between. The V gene's germline CDR1 is MGHRA and CDR2 YSYEKL. CDR3 loop: CASSQDPSGRGLGNTIYF. The DNA for the CDR3 is TGCGCCAGCAGCCAAGACCCATCCGGCAGGGGCCTAGGAAACACCATATATTTT.

The chain couples TRBV5-4 to TRBJ2-3, with 8 bases that match TRBD2. CDR1 is SGHNT, CDR2 YYREEE, per germline (reference sequence). The CDR3 totals 14 residues. With 2 bases clipped from V and 4 bases from J, the junction kept 3 bases outside the gene matches. The CDR3 reads CASSFGTRADTQYF. CDR3 in DNA: TGTGCCAGCAGCTTCGGGACTAGAGCAGATACGCAGTATTTT. The complete variable domain, with remaining parts taken from reference TRBV5-4 and TRBJ2-3, reads ETGVTQSPTHLIKTRGQQVTLRCSSQSGHNTVSWYQQALGQGPQFIFQYYREEENGRGNFPPRFSGLQFPNYSSELNVNALELDDSALYLCASSFGTRADTQYFGPGTRLTVL.

This clone occurred once. The chain recombines TRBV7-9 with TRBJ2-2; 9 nucleotides agree with TRBD2. This CDR3 spans 17 amino acids. The junction had 8 bases not matched to a gene; V was cut back by 5 bases and J by 1 base. Germline values: CDR1 SEHNR, CDR2 FQNEAQ (reference sequence). The CDR3 DNA reads as TGTGCCAGCAGCCCACCGTCGCGGGGGGGGAACACCGGGGAGCTGTTTTTT. This translates into CASSPPSRGGNTGELFF.